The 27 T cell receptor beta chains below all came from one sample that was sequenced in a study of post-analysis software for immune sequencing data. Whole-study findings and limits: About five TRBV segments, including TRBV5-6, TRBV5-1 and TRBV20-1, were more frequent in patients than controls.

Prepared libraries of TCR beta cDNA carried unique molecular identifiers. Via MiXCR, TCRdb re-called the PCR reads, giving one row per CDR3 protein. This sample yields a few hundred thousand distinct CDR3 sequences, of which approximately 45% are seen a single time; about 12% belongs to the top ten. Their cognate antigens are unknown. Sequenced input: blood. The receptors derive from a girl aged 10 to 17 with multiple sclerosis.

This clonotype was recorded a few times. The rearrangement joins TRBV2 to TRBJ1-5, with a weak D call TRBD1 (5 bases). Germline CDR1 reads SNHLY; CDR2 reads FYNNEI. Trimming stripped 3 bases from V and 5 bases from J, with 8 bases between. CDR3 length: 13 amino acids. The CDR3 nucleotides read TGTGCCAGCAGTGAGCTCAGGGATCAGCCCCAGCATTTT. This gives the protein CASSELRDQPQHF. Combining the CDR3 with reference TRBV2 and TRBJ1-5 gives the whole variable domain EPEVTQTPSHQVTQMGQEVILRCVPISNHLYFYWYRQILGQKVEFLVSFYNNEISEKSEIFDDQFSVERPDGSNFTLKIRSTKLEDSAMYFCASSELRDQPQHFGDGTRLSIL.

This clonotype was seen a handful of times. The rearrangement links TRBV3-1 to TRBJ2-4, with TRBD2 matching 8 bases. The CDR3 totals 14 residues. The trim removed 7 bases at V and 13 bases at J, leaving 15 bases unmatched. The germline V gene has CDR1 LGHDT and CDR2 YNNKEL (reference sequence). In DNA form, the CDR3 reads TGTGCCAGCACCGGCACTAGCGGACGCTATCAGCAGTACTTC. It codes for CASTGTSGRYQQYF.

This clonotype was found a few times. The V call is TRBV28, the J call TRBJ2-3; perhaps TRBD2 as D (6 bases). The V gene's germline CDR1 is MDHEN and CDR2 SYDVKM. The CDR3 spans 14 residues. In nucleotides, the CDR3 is TGTGCTGCGTCGGGGGAGAGGGGCACAGATACGCAGTATTTT. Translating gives CAASGERGTDTQYF.

The CDR3 sequence: CASSPVGERVYEQYF. CDR3 sequence (DNA): TGTGCCAGCTCACCAGTGGGGGAGAGGGTATACGAGCAGTACTTC. The chain joins TRBV18 to TRBJ2-7; D could derive from TRBD1 or TRBD2 (5 bases each). The CDR3 is 15 residues long. V lost 2 bases, J lost 4 bases, and 15 bases lay in between. Germline V gene lookup returns CDR1 KGHSH and CDR2 LQKENI.

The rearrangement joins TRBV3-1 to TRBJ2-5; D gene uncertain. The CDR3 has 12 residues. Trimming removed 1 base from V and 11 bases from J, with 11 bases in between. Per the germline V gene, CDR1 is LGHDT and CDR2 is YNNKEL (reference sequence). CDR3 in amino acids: CASSQGLLGQYF. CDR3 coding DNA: TGTGCCAGCAGCCAAGGCCTCTTGGGGCAGTACTTC.

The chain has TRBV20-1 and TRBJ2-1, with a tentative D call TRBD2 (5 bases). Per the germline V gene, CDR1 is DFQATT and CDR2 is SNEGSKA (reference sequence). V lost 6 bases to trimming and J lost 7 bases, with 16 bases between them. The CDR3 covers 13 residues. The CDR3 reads CSAPLSEKNEQFF. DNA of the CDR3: TGCAGTGCCCCTCTTAGCGAGAAGAATGAGCAGTTCTTC.

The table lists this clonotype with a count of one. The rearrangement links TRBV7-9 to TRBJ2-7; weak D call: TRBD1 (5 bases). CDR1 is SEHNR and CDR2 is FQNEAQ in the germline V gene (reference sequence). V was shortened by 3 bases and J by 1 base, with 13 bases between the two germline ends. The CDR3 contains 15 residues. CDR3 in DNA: TGTGCCAGCAGCTTTCTACAGGACGCTTCCTACGAGCAGTACTTC. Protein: CASSFLQDASYEQYF. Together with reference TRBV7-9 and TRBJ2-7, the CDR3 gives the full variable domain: DTGVSQNPRHKITKRGQNVTFRCDPISEHNRLYWYRQTLGQGPEFLTYFQNEAQLEKSRLLSDRFSAERPKGSFSTLEIQRTEQGDSAMYLCASSFLQDASYEQYFGPGTRLTVT.

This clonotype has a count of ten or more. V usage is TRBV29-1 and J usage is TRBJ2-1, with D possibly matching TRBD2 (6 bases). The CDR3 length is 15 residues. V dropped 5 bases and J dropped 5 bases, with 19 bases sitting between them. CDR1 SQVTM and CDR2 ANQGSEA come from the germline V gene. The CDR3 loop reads CSVTEGLGRNNEQFF. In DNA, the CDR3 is TGCAGCGTTACTGAGGGACTGGGACGAAACAATGAGCAGTTCTTC.

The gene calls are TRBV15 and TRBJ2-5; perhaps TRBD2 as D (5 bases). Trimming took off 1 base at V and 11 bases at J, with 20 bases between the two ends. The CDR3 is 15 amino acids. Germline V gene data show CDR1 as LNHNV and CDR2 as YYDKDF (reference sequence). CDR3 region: CATSRVGGGYNEQYF. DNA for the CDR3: TGTGCCACCAGCAGAGTAGGAGGAGGCTACAATGAGCAGTACTTC.

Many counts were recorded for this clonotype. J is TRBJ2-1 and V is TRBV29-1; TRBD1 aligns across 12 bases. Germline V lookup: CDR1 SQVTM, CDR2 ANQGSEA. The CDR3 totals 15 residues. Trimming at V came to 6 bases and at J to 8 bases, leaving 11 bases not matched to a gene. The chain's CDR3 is CSVAGTGGNRHEQFF. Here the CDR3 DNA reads TGCAGCGTCGCAGGGACAGGGGGCAATAGGCATGAGCAGTTCTTC.

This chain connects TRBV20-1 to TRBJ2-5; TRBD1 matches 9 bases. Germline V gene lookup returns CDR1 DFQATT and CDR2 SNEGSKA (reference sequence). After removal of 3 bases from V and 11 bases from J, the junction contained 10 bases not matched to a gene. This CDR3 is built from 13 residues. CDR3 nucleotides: TGCAGTGCTAGGTGGGACAGGGACTACAAGCAGTACTTC. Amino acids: CSARWDRDYKQYF.

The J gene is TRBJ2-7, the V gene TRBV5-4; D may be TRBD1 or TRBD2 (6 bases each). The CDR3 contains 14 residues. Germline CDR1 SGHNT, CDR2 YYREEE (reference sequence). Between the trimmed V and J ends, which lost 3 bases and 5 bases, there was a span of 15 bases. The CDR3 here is CASSSRGRTNEQYF. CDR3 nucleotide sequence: TGTGCCAGCAGCTCTAGGGGGAGGACGAACGAGCAGTACTTC.

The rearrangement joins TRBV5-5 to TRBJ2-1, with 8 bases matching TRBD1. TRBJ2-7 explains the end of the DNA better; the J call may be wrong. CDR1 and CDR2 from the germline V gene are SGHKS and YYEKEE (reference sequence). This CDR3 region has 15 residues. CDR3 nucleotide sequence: TGTGCCAGCAGCCACGGACAGGGATTCTACAATGAGCAGTACTTC. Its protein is CASSHGQGFYNEQYF.

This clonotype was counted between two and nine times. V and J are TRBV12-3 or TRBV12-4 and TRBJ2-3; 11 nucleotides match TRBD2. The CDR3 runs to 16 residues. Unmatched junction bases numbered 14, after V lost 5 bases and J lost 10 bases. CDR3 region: CASSLPGTSGPDAQYF. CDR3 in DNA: TGTGCCAGCAGTCTACCGGGGACTAGCGGTCCCGATGCGCAGTATTTT.

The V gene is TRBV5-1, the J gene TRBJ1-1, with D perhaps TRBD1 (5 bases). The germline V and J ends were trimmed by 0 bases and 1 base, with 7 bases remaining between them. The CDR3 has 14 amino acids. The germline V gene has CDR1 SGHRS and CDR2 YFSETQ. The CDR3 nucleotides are TGCGCCAGCAGCTTGGAGGGGAAGAACACTGAAGCTTTCTTT. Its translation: CASSLEGKNTEAFF. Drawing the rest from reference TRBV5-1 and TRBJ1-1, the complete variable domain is KAGVTQTPRYLIKTRGQQVTLSCSPISGHRSVSWYQQTPGQGLQFLFEYFSETQRNKGNFPGRFSGRQFSNSRSEMNVSTLELGDSALYLCASSLEGKNTEAFFGQGTRLTVV.

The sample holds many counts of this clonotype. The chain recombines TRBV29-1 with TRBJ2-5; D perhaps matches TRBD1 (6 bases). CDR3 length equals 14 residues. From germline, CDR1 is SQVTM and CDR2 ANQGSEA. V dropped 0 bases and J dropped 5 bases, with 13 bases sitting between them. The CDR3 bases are TGCAGCGTTGAAGAATTGAGGACAGCTGAGACCCAGTACTTC. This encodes CSVEELRTAETQYF.

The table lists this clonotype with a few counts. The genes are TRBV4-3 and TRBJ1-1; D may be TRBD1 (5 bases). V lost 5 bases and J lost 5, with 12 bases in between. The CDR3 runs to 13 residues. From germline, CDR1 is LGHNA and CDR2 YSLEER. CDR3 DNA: TGCGCCAGCAGCAAAAGGGGCGGGACTGAAGCTTTCTTT. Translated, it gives CASSKRGGTEAFF.

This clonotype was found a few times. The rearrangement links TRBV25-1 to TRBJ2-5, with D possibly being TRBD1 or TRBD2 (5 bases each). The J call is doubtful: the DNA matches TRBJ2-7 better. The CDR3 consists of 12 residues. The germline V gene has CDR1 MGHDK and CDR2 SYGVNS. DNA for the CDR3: TGTGCCAGCAGTGATCAGGGACCCGAGCAGTACTTC. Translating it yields CASSDQGPEQYF.

CDR3 loop: CSARVELRSYNEQYF. In nucleotides, the CDR3 is TGCAGTGCTAGAGTGGAACTACGCTCCTACAATGAGCAGTACTTC. The J gene is TRBJ2-1, the V gene TRBV20-1; D gene ambiguous. The end of the DNA fits TRBJ2-7 better, so the J call may be wrong. The germline V gene encodes CDR1 DFQATT and CDR2 SNEGSKA (reference sequence). CDR3 length: 15 residues.

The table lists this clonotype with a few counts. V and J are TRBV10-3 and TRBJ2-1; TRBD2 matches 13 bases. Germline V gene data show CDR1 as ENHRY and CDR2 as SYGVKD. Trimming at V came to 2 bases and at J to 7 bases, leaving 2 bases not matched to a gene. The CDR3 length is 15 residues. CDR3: CAISEGLAGVNEQFF. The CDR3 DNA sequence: TGTGCCATCAGTGAGGGACTAGCGGGAGTGAATGAGCAGTTCTTC.

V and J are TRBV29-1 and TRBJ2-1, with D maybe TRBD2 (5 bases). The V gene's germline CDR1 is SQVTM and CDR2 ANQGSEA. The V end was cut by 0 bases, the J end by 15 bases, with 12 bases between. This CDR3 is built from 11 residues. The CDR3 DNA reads TGCAGCGTTGAAGATGGGGAGTCCTGGTTCTTC. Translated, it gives CSVEDGESWFF.

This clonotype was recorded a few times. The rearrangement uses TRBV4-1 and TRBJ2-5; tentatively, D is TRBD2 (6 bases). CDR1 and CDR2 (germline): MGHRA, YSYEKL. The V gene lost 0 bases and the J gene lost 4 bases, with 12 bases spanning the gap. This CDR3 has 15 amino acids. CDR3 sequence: CASSQDGGLGETQYF. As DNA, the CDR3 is TGCGCCAGCAGCCAAGATGGGGGACTGGGAGAGACCCAGTACTTC.

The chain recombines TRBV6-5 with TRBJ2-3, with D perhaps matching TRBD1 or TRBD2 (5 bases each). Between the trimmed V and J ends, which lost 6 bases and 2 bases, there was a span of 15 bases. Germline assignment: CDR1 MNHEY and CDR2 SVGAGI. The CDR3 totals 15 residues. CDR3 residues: CASRPRGGSTDTQYF. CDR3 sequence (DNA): TGTGCCAGCAGGCCCCGGGGCGGGTCCACAGATACGCAGTATTTT.

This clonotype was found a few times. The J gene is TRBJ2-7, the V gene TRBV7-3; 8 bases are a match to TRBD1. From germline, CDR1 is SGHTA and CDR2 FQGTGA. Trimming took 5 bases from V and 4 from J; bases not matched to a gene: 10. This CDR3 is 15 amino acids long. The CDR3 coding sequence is TGTGCCAGCAGCCCCGGACAGGGCCTGAAGTACGAGCAGTACTTC. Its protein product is CASSPGQGLKYEQYF.

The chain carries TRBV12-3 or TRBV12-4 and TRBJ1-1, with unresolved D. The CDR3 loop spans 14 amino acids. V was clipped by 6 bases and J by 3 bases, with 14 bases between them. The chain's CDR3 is CASSLGPWDTEAFF. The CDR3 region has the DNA TGTGCCAGCAGCCTGGGCCCCTGGGACACTGAAGCTTTCTTT.

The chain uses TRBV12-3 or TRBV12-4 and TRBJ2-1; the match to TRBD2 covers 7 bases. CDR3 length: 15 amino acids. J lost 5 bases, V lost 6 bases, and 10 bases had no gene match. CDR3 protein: CASSLMVLANNEQFF. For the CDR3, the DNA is TGTGCCAGCAGCCTAATGGTACTAGCGAACAATGAGCAGTTCTTC.

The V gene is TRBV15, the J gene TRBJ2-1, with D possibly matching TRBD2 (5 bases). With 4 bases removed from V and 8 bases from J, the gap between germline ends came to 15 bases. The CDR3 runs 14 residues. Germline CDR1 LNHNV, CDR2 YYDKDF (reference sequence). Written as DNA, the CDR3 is TGTGCCACCAGCACTGGGCTAGCAATCGATGAGCAGTTCTTC. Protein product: CATSTGLAIDEQFF.